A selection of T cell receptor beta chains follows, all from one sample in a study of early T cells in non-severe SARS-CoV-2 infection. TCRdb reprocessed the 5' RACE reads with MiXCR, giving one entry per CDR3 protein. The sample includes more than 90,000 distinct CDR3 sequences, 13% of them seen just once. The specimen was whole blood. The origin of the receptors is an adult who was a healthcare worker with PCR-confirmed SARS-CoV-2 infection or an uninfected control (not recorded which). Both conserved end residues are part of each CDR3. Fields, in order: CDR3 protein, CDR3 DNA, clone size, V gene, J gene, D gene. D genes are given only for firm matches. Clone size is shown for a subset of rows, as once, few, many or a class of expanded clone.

CDR3 protein: CASSHRIGEQYF
CDR3 DNA: TGTGCCAGCAGCCACCGAATCGGGGAGCAGTACTTC
clone size: few
V gene: TRBV3-1
J gene: TRBJ2-7
D gene: -

CDR3 protein: CASSPPEGRDTQYF
CDR3 DNA: TGTGCCAGCTCACCACCGGAGGGGAGAGATACGCAGTATTTT
clone size: -
V gene: TRBV18
J gene: TRBJ2-3
D gene: -

CDR3 protein: CASSFSLVETGELFF
CDR3 DNA: TGTGCCAGCAGCTTCTCCTTAGTTGAGACCGGGGAGCTGTTTTTT
clone size: many
V gene: TRBV7-2
J gene: TRBJ2-2
D gene: -

CDR3 protein: CATPGGENYGDGYTF
CDR3 DNA: TGTGCCACCCCCGGAGGGGAGAACTATGGAGATGGCTACACCTTC
clone size: few
V gene: TRBV7-9
J gene: TRBJ1-2
D gene: -

CDR3 protein: CASSLGRVYGYTF
CDR3 DNA: TGTGCCAGCAGTTTAGGCAGGGTGTATGGCTACACCTTC
clone size: many
V gene: TRBV28
J gene: TRBJ1-2
D gene: -

CDR3 protein: CASSSGQTNEQFF
CDR3 DNA: TGTGCCAGCAGCTCGGGACAGACAAATGAGCAGTTCTTC
clone size: many
V gene: TRBV5-6
J gene: TRBJ2-1
D gene: TRBD1

CDR3 protein: CSALGQEWNQPQHF
CDR3 DNA: TGCAGTGCTCTCGGACAGGAATGGAATCAGCCCCAGCATTTT
clone size: -
V gene: TRBV20-1
J gene: TRBJ1-5
D gene: TRBD1

CDR3 protein: CASSESAGVNTEAFF
CDR3 DNA: TGCGCCAGCAGTGAGTCGGCGGGGGTGAACACTGAAGCTTTCTTT
clone size: -
V gene: TRBV10-2
J gene: TRBJ1-1
D gene: -

CDR3 protein: CASSLAVADTQYF
CDR3 DNA: TGTGCCAGCAGCTTAGCAGTGGCGGATACGCAGTATTTT
clone size: few
V gene: TRBV7-9
J gene: TRBJ2-3
D gene: -

CDR3 protein: CSARLPNEQFF
CDR3 DNA: TGCAGTGCAAGACTACCAAATGAGCAGTTCTTC
clone size: few
V gene: TRBV20-1
J gene: TRBJ2-1
D gene: -

CDR3 protein: CATSDAPGLAGETDTQYF
CDR3 DNA: TGTGCCACCAGTGACGCCCCGGGACTAGCGGGGGAGACAGATACGCAGTATTTT
clone size: -
V gene: TRBV24-1
J gene: TRBJ2-3
D gene: TRBD2

CDR3 protein: CASSWALVGPGNEAFF
CDR3 DNA: TGTGCCAGCAGCTGGGCCCTTGTGGGGCCGGGGAATGAAGCTTTCTTT
clone size: many
V gene: TRBV5-4
J gene: TRBJ1-1
D gene: -

CDR3 protein: CASSLIGQGATQPQHF
CDR3 DNA: TGTGCCAGCAGCTTAATAGGTCAGGGGGCCACTCAGCCCCAGCATTTT
clone size: many
V gene: TRBV7-8
J gene: TRBJ1-5
D gene: TRBD1

CDR3 protein: CASSTRQGNNEKLFF
CDR3 DNA: TGCGCCAGCAGCACAAGACAGGGTAATAATGAAAAACTGTTTTTT
clone size: many
V gene: TRBV5-1
J gene: TRBJ1-4
D gene: TRBD1

CDR3 protein: CASSLGWNEQFF
CDR3 DNA: TGTGCCAGCAGCTTAGGGTGGAATGAGCAGTTCTTC
clone size: -
V gene: TRBV7-8
J gene: TRBJ2-1
D gene: -

CDR3 protein: CASSLSGGRGDTQYF
CDR3 DNA: TGTGCCAGCAGCTTGTCAGGGGGGCGTGGAGATACGCAGTATTTT
clone size: many
V gene: TRBV5-6
J gene: TRBJ2-3
D gene: -

CDR3 protein: CASSQPPGQGFFTEAFF
CDR3 DNA: TGTGCCAGCAGCCAACCCCCGGGACAGGGGTTTTTCACTGAAGCTTTCTTT
clone size: many
V gene: TRBV7-9
J gene: TRBJ1-1
D gene: TRBD1

CDR3 protein: CASSLDGLSYNEQFF
CDR3 DNA: TGCGCCAGCAGCTTAGATGGTCTGTCCTACAATGAGCAGTTCTTC
clone size: few
V gene: TRBV5-1
J gene: TRBJ2-1
D gene: -

CDR3 protein: CSAIEQGSGANVLTF
CDR3 DNA: TGCAGTGCTATCGAACAGGGATCTGGGGCCAACGTCCTGACTTTC
clone size: many
V gene: TRBV20-1
J gene: TRBJ2-6
D gene: -

CDR3 protein: CSVAPLQFSNTEAFF
CDR3 DNA: TGCAGCGTTGCTCCCTTACAGTTTTCGAACACTGAAGCTTTCTTT
clone size: few
V gene: TRBV29-1
J gene: TRBJ1-1
D gene: -

CDR3 protein: CSAMAQAGPYEQYF
CDR3 DNA: TGCAGTGCCATGGCCCAGGCCGGTCCCTACGAGCAGTACTTC
clone size: many
V gene: TRBV20-1
J gene: TRBJ2-7
D gene: -

CDR3 protein: CSARGQGGTDTQYF
CDR3 DNA: TGCAGTGCTAGAGGACAGGGAGGCACAGATACGCAGTATTTT
clone size: few
V gene: TRBV20-1
J gene: TRBJ2-3
D gene: TRBD1

CDR3 protein: CSVETPNRGSYEQYF
CDR3 DNA: TGCAGCGTCGAGACTCCTAACAGGGGCTCCTACGAGCAGTACTTC
clone size: -
V gene: TRBV29-1
J gene: TRBJ2-7
D gene: TRBD1

CDR3 protein: CASSPIIAGPIYEQYF
CDR3 DNA: TGTGCCAGCAGCCCCATTATAGCGGGACCTATCTACGAGCAGTACTTC
clone size: -
V gene: TRBV27
J gene: TRBJ2-7
D gene: TRBD2

CDR3 protein: CSARAGRNSNQPQHF
CDR3 DNA: TGCAGTGCTAGAGCCGGCCGTAATAGCAATCAGCCCCAGCATTTT
clone size: few
V gene: TRBV20-1
J gene: TRBJ1-5
D gene: -

CDR3 protein: CASRIQGGSNYGYTF
CDR3 DNA: TGTGCCAGCAGAATACAGGGGGGATCTAACTATGGCTACACCTTC
clone size: few
V gene: TRBV6-5
J gene: TRBJ1-2
D gene: TRBD1

CDR3 protein: CASGPGQSNEQFF
CDR3 DNA: TGTGCTAGTGGTCCCGGACAGAGCAATGAGCAGTTCTTC
clone size: many
V gene: TRBV12-5
J gene: TRBJ2-1
D gene: -

CDR3 protein: CASSEVWDRGSPFGEQFF
CDR3 DNA: TGCGCCAGCAGTGAGGTCTGGGACAGGGGGTCCCCCTTTGGGGAGCAGTTCTTC
clone size: few
V gene: TRBV10-1
J gene: TRBJ2-1
D gene: TRBD1

CDR3 protein: CASSLFGQGAAFF
CDR3 DNA: TGTGCCAGCAGTTTATTCGGACAGGGGGCTGCTTTCTTT
clone size: -
V gene: TRBV28
J gene: TRBJ1-1
D gene: TRBD1

CDR3 protein: CASSYSFQPTGELFF
CDR3 DNA: TGTGCCAGCAGTTACTCGTTCCAGCCCACCGGGGAGCTGTTTTTT
clone size: -
V gene: TRBV6-5
J gene: TRBJ2-2
D gene: -

CDR3 protein: CASRAGFSSYNEQFF
CDR3 DNA: TGCGCCAGCAGGGCCGGGTTTAGCTCCTACAATGAGCAGTTCTTC
clone size: many
V gene: TRBV4-1
J gene: TRBJ2-1
D gene: -

CDR3 protein: CSHGGGAQTQYF
CDR3 DNA: TGCAGCCACGGAGGGGGCGCGCAGACCCAGTACTTC
clone size: few
V gene: TRBV29-1
J gene: TRBJ2-5
D gene: -

CDR3 protein: CSARMGGSLETQYF
CDR3 DNA: TGCAGTGCTCGTATGGGGGGGAGTCTGGAGACCCAGTACTTC
clone size: many
V gene: TRBV20-1
J gene: TRBJ2-5
D gene: TRBD2

CDR3 protein: CASSSTGQGDNIQYF
CDR3 DNA: TGTGCCAGCAGTTCAACGGGACAGGGGGATAACATTCAGTACTTC
clone size: -
V gene: TRBV12-3/TRBV12-4
J gene: TRBJ2-4
D gene: TRBD1

CDR3 protein: CANAHSDGYTF
CDR3 DNA: TGTGCCAACGCACACTCGGATGGCTACACCTTC
clone size: -
V gene: TRBV28
J gene: TRBJ1-2
D gene: -

CDR3 protein: CASSRQGGPYEQYF
CDR3 DNA: TGTGCCAGCAGTCGACAGGGAGGACCCTACGAGCAGTACTTC
clone size: -
V gene: TRBV27
J gene: TRBJ2-7
D gene: -

CDR3 protein: CSVEGGTAFSYEQYF
CDR3 DNA: TGCAGCGTTGAGGGTGGGACAGCTTTCTCCTACGAGCAGTACTTC
clone size: -
V gene: TRBV29-1
J gene: TRBJ2-7
D gene: TRBD1

CDR3 protein: CASSLDHRGRYNEQFF
CDR3 DNA: TGCGCCAGCAGCTTGGACCACAGGGGGAGGTACAATGAGCAGTTCTTC
clone size: -
V gene: TRBV5-1
J gene: TRBJ2-1
D gene: TRBD1

CDR3 protein: CASSPLTGPLGVTQYF
CDR3 DNA: TGTGCCAGCAGCCCGCTTACAGGACCACTCGGTGTGACCCAGTACTTC
clone size: many
V gene: TRBV14
J gene: TRBJ2-5
D gene: -

CDR3 protein: CASRVLSGDTQYF
CDR3 DNA: TGTGCCAGCCGGGTTCTCTCCGGCGATACGCAGTATTTT
clone size: many
V gene: TRBV7-9
J gene: TRBJ2-3
D gene: -

CDR3 protein: CSVAVSYNEQFF
CDR3 DNA: TGCAGCGTTGCGGTCTCCTACAATGAGCAGTTCTTC
clone size: many
V gene: TRBV29-1
J gene: TRBJ2-1
D gene: -

CDR3 protein: CASSTWGHYEQYF
CDR3 DNA: TGTGCCAGCAGCACCTGGGGACATTACGAGCAGTACTTC
clone size: few
V gene: TRBV28
J gene: TRBJ2-7
D gene: -

CDR3 protein: CASSVRPGNIQYF
CDR3 DNA: TGTGCCAGCAGCGTAAGGCCGGGAAACATTCAGTACTTC
clone size: -
V gene: TRBV9
J gene: TRBJ2-4
D gene: -

CDR3 protein: CASRKNTGTEAFF
CDR3 DNA: TGTGCCAGCAGGAAGAATACGGGCACTGAAGCTTTCTTT
clone size: many
V gene: TRBV6-4
J gene: TRBJ1-1
D gene: -

CDR3 protein: CASTLTGQAYGYTF
CDR3 DNA: TGTGCCAGCACCCTGACGGGACAGGCCTATGGCTACACCTTC
clone size: -
V gene: TRBV12-3/TRBV12-4
J gene: TRBJ1-2
D gene: TRBD1

CDR3 protein: CASSYPTGAARESYYEQYF
CDR3 DNA: TGTGCCAGCAGTTATCCGACAGGGGCCGCGCGGGAGTCCTACTACGAGCAGTACTTC
clone size: many
V gene: TRBV6-2/TRBV6-3
J gene: TRBJ2-7
D gene: -

CDR3 protein: CASKVETASYEQYF
CDR3 DNA: TGTGCCAGCAAGGTCGAGACGGCCTCCTACGAGCAGTACTTC
clone size: -
V gene: TRBV2
J gene: TRBJ2-7
D gene: -

CDR3 protein: CASSLVGPTDTQYF
CDR3 DNA: TGTGCCAGCAGCTTAGTGGGCCCTACAGATACGCAGTATTTT
clone size: -
V gene: TRBV7-2
J gene: TRBJ2-3
D gene: -

CDR3 protein: CASSLGGGKNEQFF
CDR3 DNA: TGTGCCAGCAGCTTAGGCGGCGGCAAGAATGAGCAGTTCTTC
clone size: many
V gene: TRBV11-2
J gene: TRBJ2-1
D gene: -

CDR3 protein: CASSLGQVNTEAFF
CDR3 DNA: TGTGCCAGCAGCCTGGGACAGGTCAACACTGAAGCTTTCTTT
clone size: -
V gene: TRBV12-3/TRBV12-4
J gene: TRBJ1-1
D gene: TRBD1

CDR3 protein: CASSILKWGDTQYF
CDR3 DNA: TGTGCCAGCAGCATCCTTAAATGGGGAGATACGCAGTATTTT
clone size: few
V gene: TRBV2
J gene: TRBJ2-3
D gene: -

CDR3 protein: CASSSQGAKAGELFF
CDR3 DNA: TGTGCCAGCAGTTCACAGGGGGCAAAGGCCGGGGAGCTGTTTTTT
clone size: many
V gene: TRBV12-3/TRBV12-4
J gene: TRBJ2-2
D gene: TRBD1

CDR3 protein: CSADDRNKNIQYF
CDR3 DNA: TGCAGTGCTGACGACAGGAACAAAAACATTCAGTACTTC
clone size: many
V gene: TRBV20-1
J gene: TRBJ2-4
D gene: -

CDR3 protein: CASSQDRRIYGYTF
CDR3 DNA: TGCGCCAGCAGCCAAGATCGCAGGATCTATGGCTACACCTTC
clone size: many
V gene: TRBV4-1
J gene: TRBJ1-2
D gene: -

CDR3 protein: CASSSDRGGGNTIYF
CDR3 DNA: TGTGCCAGCAGCTCCGACAGGGGGGGAGGAAACACCATATATTTT
clone size: few
V gene: TRBV7-9
J gene: TRBJ1-3
D gene: TRBD1